This T cell receptor (beta chain) was sequenced in a study of molecular identifiers for immune sequencing clone quantification. Sorted naive CD8 T cells were those defined as CD8+CD4-CCR7+CD45RA+. TCRdb reanalysed the PCR reads using MiXCR and keeps one entry per CDR3 protein. The top ten clones hold 0.65% to 0.95% of a sample with approximately 550,000 distinct CDR3 sequences, about a fifth of them seen once. Comment on this clonotype: Its antigen is still unknown.

CDR1 SGHNT and CDR2 YENEEA come from the germline V gene. The CDR3 covers 14 residues. The V gene lost 2 bases and the J gene lost 6 bases, with 11 bases spanning the gap. The study's findings and limits: Clones above 20 RNA copies contained over 97% of effector molecules but under 1% of naive ones.

The receptor was derived from a human donor in good health. Some libraries in this study had Jurkat cell RNA spiked in. Sample: naive CD8+ T cells from blood, with Jurkat cell RNA spiked in. As for subset: FACS-sorted CD8+CD4-CCR7+CD45RA+ naive T cells. V gene TRBV11-3 combines with J gene TRBJ2-1; D perhaps matches TRBD1 (6 bases). Here the CDR3 reads CASSLTGQPNEQFF. In nucleotides, the CDR3 is TGTGCCAGCAGCTTAACGGGACAACCCAATGAGCAGTTCTTC.